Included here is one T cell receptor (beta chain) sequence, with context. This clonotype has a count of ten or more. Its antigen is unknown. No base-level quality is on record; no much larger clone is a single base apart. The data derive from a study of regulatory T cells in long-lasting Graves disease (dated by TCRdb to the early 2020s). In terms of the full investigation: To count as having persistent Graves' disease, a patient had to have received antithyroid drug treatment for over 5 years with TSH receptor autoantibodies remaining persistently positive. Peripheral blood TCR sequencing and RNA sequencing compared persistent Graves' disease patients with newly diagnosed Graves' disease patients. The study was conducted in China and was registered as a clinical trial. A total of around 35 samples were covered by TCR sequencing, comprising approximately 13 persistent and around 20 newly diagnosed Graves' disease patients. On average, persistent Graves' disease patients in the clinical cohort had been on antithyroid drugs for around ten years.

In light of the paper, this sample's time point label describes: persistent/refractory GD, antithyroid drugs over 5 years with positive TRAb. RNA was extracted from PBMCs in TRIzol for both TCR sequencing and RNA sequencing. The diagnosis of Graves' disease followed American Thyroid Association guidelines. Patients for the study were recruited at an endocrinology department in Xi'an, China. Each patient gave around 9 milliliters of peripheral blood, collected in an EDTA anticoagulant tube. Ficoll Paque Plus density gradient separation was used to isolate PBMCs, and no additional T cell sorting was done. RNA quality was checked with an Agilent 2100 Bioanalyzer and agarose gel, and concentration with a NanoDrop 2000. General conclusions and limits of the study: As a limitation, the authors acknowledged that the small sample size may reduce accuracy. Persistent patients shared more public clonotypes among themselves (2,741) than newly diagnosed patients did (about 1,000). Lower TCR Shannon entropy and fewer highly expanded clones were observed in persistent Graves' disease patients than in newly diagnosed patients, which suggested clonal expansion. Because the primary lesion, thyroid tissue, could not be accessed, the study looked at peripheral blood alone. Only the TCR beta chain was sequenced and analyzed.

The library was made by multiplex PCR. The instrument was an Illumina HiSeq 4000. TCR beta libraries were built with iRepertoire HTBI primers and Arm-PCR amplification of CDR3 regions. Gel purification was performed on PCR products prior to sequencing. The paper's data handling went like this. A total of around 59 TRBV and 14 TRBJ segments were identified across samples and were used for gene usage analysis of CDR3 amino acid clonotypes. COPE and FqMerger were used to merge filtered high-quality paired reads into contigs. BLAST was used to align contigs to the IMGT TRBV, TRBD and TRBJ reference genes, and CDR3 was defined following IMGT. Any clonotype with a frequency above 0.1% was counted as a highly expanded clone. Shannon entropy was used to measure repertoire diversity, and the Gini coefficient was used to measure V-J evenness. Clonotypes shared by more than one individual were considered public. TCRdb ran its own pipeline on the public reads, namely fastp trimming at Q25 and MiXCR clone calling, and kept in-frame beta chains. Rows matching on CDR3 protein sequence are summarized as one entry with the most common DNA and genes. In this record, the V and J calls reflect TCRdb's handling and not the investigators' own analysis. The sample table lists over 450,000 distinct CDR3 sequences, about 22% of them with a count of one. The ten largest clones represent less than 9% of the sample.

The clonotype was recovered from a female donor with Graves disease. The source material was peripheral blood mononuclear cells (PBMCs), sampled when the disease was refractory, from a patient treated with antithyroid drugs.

The CDR3 protein sequence reads: CASSLDLAGPHEQYF. The sequenced DNA: TGTGCCAGCAGCTTAGATCTAGCGGGACCCCACGAGCAGTACTTC. This receptor chain uses TRBV11-2 and TRBJ2-7; 9 bases in the junction line up with TRBD2. Germline trimming amounts to 0 bases on V and 5 bases on J, with 5 as the count of junction bases outside the gene matches. The cysteine opens and the phenylalanine closes a CDR3 of 15 amino acids. Of the read, only the CDR3 DNA is kept; its 45 bases are in frame from base 1. The CDR1 and CDR2 encoded by the germline V gene are SGHAT and FQNNGV.